One and the same sample provided the 15 T cell receptor beta chains below, sequenced in a study of T cells after somatic rescue of genetic block. Using immunoSEQ multiplex PCR, the repertoire was profiled, and TCRdb retains in-frame clones only, with some absent. The sample has roughly 51,000 clones; about 96% are singletons. The sample taken for sequencing was peripheral blood mononuclear cells (PBMCs). Every receptor here comes from a child in the first two years of life.

V usage is TRBV5-1 and J usage is TRBJ1-2, with 8 bases that match TRBD1. The CDR3 runs to 14 residues. V gave up 0 bases and J gave up 5 bases; unmatched junction bases: 3. Per the germline V gene, CDR1 is SGHRS and CDR2 is YFSETQ. Here the CDR3 reads CASSLGTGWYGYTF. The CDR3 bases are TGCGCCAGCAGCTTGGGGACAGGGTGGTATGGCTACACCTTC.

The chain links TRBV29-1 to TRBJ2-5; TRBD1 is a possible D gene (6 bases). V dropped 5 bases and J dropped 5 bases, with 12 bases sitting between them. Germline CDR1 is SQVTM and CDR2 is ANQGSEA. The CDR3 is 12 amino acids. DNA for the CDR3: TGCAGCGTTTCAGGGGTATGGGAGACCCAGTACTTC. Translation: CSVSGVWETQYF.

This clone was seen just once. The chain carries TRBV11-2 and TRBJ2-4, with D unclear. V lost 5 bases and J 1 base, leaving 15 bases between the germline ends. Germline V gene sequence: CDR1 SGHAT, CDR2 FQNNGV. The CDR3 length is 16 residues. In DNA, the CDR3 is TGTGCCAGCAGCCATGGTGTGGGGAAGGCCAAAAACATTCAGTACTTC. The encoded protein is CASSHGVGKAKNIQYF.

This chain links TRBV28 with TRBJ2-3; 9 positions agree with TRBD2. CDR3 length: 14 residues. Per the germline V gene, CDR1 is MDHEN and CDR2 is SYDVKM. V dropped 1 base and J dropped 9; count of bases not matched to a gene: 5. For the CDR3, the DNA is TGTGCCAGCAGTTTATTAGGGCGGGGGGGGACGCAGTATTTT. This encodes CASSLLGRGGTQYF.

The chain uses TRBV6-1 and TRBJ1-3; unclear D gene. Germline CDR1 MNHNS, CDR2 SASEGT. The CDR3 loop spans 14 amino acids. Trimming took off 6 bases at V and 4 bases at J, with 13 bases between the two ends. The DNA of the CDR3 is TGTGCCAGCAGGGAGGATATGGTAGGAAACACCATATATTTT. Amino acids: CASREDMVGNTIYF.

This chain connects TRBV6-6 to TRBJ2-7; D is unresolved. In germline, CDR1 is MNHNY, CDR2 SVGAGI (reference sequence). This CDR3 has 14 residues. Trimming stripped 0 bases from V and 2 bases from J, with 8 bases between. CDR3 residues: CASSYSRPPYEQYF. The CDR3 nucleotides are TGTGCCAGCAGTTACTCCAGGCCACCCTACGAGCAGTACTTC.

This chain joins TRBV4-1 and TRBJ1-1; D is ambiguous. The CDR3 has 16 residues. Germline loops: CDR1 MGHRA, CDR2 YSYEKL. Trimming shortened V by 1 base and J by 0 bases, and 12 bases separated the two germline ends. This CDR3 reads CASSQGRNSLNTEAFF. In DNA form, the CDR3 reads TGCGCCAGCAGCCAAGGGCGGAACAGCTTGAACACTGAAGCTTTCTTT.

V gene TRBV5-1 combines with J gene TRBJ1-2; perhaps TRBD1 as D (5 bases). Trimming shortened V by 7 bases and J by 9 bases, and 16 bases separated the two germline ends. The CDR3 contains 12 residues. Germline values: CDR1 SGHRS, CDR2 YFSETQ. The CDR3 DNA reads TGCGCCAGCCGAGGGCCAGGGAGAAGCTACACCTTC. It specifies CASRGPGRSYTF.

V and J are TRBV6-6 and TRBJ1-5; tentative D call: TRBD1 (6 bases). From germline, CDR1 is MNHNY and CDR2 SVGAGI (reference sequence). V lost 6 bases, J lost 5 bases, and 14 bases lay in between. The CDR3 spans 14 residues. The CDR3 spells CASSSPRGDQPQHF. The CDR3, as DNA: TGTGCCAGCAGCTCCCCGAGGGGGGATCAGCCCCAGCATTTT.

The rearrangement uses TRBV29-1 and TRBJ2-7; 7 bases match TRBD2. The CDR3 spans 14 residues. V lost 4 bases, J lost 1 base, and 7 bases stayed unmatched. Germline lookup yields CDR1 SQVTM and CDR2 ANQGSEA. The CDR3 region is CSVGSGGGSYEQYF. The CDR3 nucleotides are TGCAGCGTTGGGTCCGGGGGAGGGTCCTACGAGCAGTACTTC.

This chain uses TRBV10-1 with TRBJ2-1; 9 bases match TRBD2. J was trimmed by 0 bases and V by 4 bases; bases with no gene match: 1. The CDR3 runs to 15 residues. Germline CDR1 and CDR2: WNHNN and SYGVQD (reference sequence). For the CDR3, the DNA is TGCGCCAGCAGTGGTAGCGGGAGCTCCTACAATGAGCAGTTCTTC. This gives the protein CASSGSGSSYNEQFF.

This sequence joins TRBV28 and TRBJ1-2; D might be TRBD1 (5 bases). V lost 3 bases to trimming and J lost 4 bases, with 12 bases between them. Germline-derived CDR1 and CDR2 are MDHEN and SYDVKM. This CDR3 has 14 amino acids. CDR3 loop: CASSLTGLTYGYTF. As DNA, the CDR3 is TGTGCCAGCAGTTTGACGGGACTTACCTATGGCTACACCTTC.

The rearrangement joins TRBV7-3 to TRBJ2-1; weak D call: TRBD2 (6 bases). The CDR3 is 15 amino acids. V was trimmed by 2 bases and J by 6 bases, leaving 14 bases between them. CDR1 SGHTA and CDR2 FQGTGA come from the germline V gene. The chain's CDR3 is CASSLGGIFGNEQFF. CDR3 nucleotides: TGTGCCAGCAGCTTAGGCGGGATCTTTGGCAATGAGCAGTTCTTC.

V usage is TRBV4-2 and J usage is TRBJ2-7; maybe TRBD2 (6 bases). The CDR3 is 16 residues long. Per germline, CDR1 LGHNA and CDR2 YNFKEQ. With 2 bases removed from V and 0 bases from J, the gap between germline ends came to 14 bases. The DNA for the CDR3 is TGTGCCAGCAGCCAACCGGGACTGGGGAGCTCCTACGAGCAGTACTTC. Translating it yields CASSQPGLGSSYEQYF.

The chain joins TRBV30 to TRBJ1-2, with D uncertain. This CDR3 is built from 13 residues. The V and J ends lost 0 bases and 8 bases respectively, with 13 bases between them. The germline V gene encodes CDR1 GTSNPN and CDR2 SVGIG (reference sequence). CDR3 DNA sequence: TGTGCCTGGAGTGTAGCGAGTAAAGGGGGCTACACCTTC. Protein product: CAWSVASKGGYTF.